One and the same sample provided the 30 T cell receptor beta chains below, sequenced in a study of blood T cells in healthy people across ages. A second about 6 to 12 cycle PCR used barcoded and J-beta primers. TCRdb re-derived calls from the 5' RACE reads in MiXCR, one entry per CDR3 protein. The table shows roughly 730,000 distinct CDR3 sequences, with just over 55% occurring only once. Sequencing was carried out using blood. These receptors all come from a man in his forties or fifties in good health.

As concerns this clonotype: One end of the junction is discordant with germline, which a read error may explain. The chain combines TRBV4-3 with TRBJ1-2, with D unresolved. Germline lookup yields CDR1 LGHNA and CDR2 YSLEER. This CDR3 has 15 residues. DNA for the CDR3: TGCGCCAGCGGCCAAGAATTAAGGACGTACTATGGCTACACCTTC. Encoded protein: CASGQELRTYYGYTF.

In this sample, this clonotype is medium-sized (0.01 to 0.1%). This may be a read error: a much more frequent sequence differs by one nucleotide. CDR3 nucleotides: TGCAGTGCTAGCGACCATGAGCAGTACTTC. Protein: CSASDHEQYF. This chain joins TRBV20-1 and TRBJ2-5; D is uncertain. Germline V CDR1 and CDR2: DFQATT, SNEGSKA (reference sequence). The CDR3 extends over 10 amino acids. Trimming took 3 bases from V and 11 from J, leaving 10 bases between them.

This chain connects TRBV6-5 to TRBJ2-4; 10 nucleotides agree with TRBD2. Gene TRBJ2-7 matches the end of the DNA better, so the J call may be wrong. The CDR3 sequence is 13 residues long. The germline gives CDR1 MNHEY, CDR2 SVGAGI. The CDR3 loop reads CASRGTSAYEQYF. The CDR3 nucleotides are TGTGCCAGCCGCGGGACTAGCGCATACGAGCAGTACTTC.

This clonotype was seen more than once but under ten times. This rearrangement joins TRBV6-6 to TRBJ2-6; D gene unclear. CDR3 size: 16 residues. The germline CDR1 and CDR2 sequences are MNHNY and SVGAGI (reference sequence). V was pared by 5 bases and J by 2 bases, with 13 bases between. The CDR3 reads CASSKMGQAGANVLTF. Here the CDR3 DNA reads TGTGCCAGCAGTAAAATGGGTCAAGCTGGGGCCAACGTCCTGACTTTC.

The sample holds many counts of this clonotype. The J gene is TRBJ2-1, the V gene TRBV29-1; D is perhaps TRBD1 (6 bases). From germline, CDR1 is SQVTM and CDR2 ANQGSEA. V dropped 3 bases and J dropped 6 bases, with 9 bases sitting between them. The CDR3 has 12 residues. The CDR3 region has the DNA TGCAGCGTTGACACAGGGCGCAATGAGCAGTTCTTC. Amino acid sequence: CSVDTGRNEQFF.

V gene TRBV11-1 combines with J gene TRBJ2-3, with TRBD2 as a possible D gene (5 bases). In germline, CDR1 is SGHAT, CDR2 FQDESV (reference sequence). CDR3 length equals 18 residues. V gave up 5 bases and J gave up 6 bases, with 27 bases separating them. This CDR3 reads CASSEFRRRGLFSDTQYF. The CDR3 bases are TGTGCCAGCAGCGAATTTCGTAGACGAGGGCTGTTTTCGGATACGCAGTATTTT.

This rearrangement joins TRBV5-1 to TRBJ1-4; D possibly corresponds to TRBD1 (6 bases). The germline gives CDR1 SGHRS, CDR2 YFSETQ. The CDR3 consists of 17 residues. Trimming removed 6 bases at V and 6 bases at J, with 24 bases between. CDR3 protein: CASTLNGGGQQHEKLFF. As DNA, the CDR3 is TGCGCCAGCACCCTAAATGGGGGCGGACAACAACATGAAAAACTGTTTTTT.

V is TRBV5-1 and J is TRBJ2-5, with 8 positions matching TRBD1. Germline CDR1 SGHRS, CDR2 YFSETQ. This CDR3 spans 14 amino acids. Trimming at V came to 4 bases and at J to 5 bases, leaving 7 bases not matched to a gene. This CDR3 reads CASSIGQGAETQYF. DNA of the CDR3: TGCGCCAGCAGCATTGGACAGGGCGCGGAGACCCAGTACTTC.

The table lists this clonotype with a few counts. The V gene is TRBV5-1, the J gene TRBJ2-7, with D possibly being TRBD2 (6 bases). The assigned J gene may be wrong: the sequence end matches TRBJ2-5 better. The CDR3 length is 14 residues. Germline V gives CDR1 SGHRS, CDR2 YFSETQ. This CDR3 is CASSFREPRETQYF. The DNA for the CDR3 is TGCGCCAGCAGCTTCCGGGAGCCACGCGAGACCCAGTACTTC.

There are a few counts of this clonotype. The chain links TRBV7-2 to TRBJ2-6, with 10 nucleotides matching TRBD1. The CDR3 has 19 residues. CDR1 is SGHTA and CDR2 is FQGNSA in the germline V gene. The J segment lost 2 bases and the V segment lost 5 bases, leaving 12 bases of the junction unmatched. The CDR3 DNA reads TGTGCCAGCAGCCGCCAGGTGGGGACAGGGGTAACTGGGGCCAACGTCCTGACTTTC. Its translation is CASSRQVGTGVTGANVLTF. The complete variable domain, with remaining parts taken from reference TRBV7-2 and TRBJ2-6, reads GAGVSQSPSNKVTEKGKDVELRCDPISGHTALYWYRQSLGQGLEFLIYFQGNSAPDKSGLPSDRFSAERTGGSVSTLTIQRTQQEDSAVYLCASSRQVGTGVTGANVLTFGAGSRLTVL.

This chain uses TRBV20-1 with TRBJ2-7; tentatively, D is TRBD1 (6 bases). V was cut by 2 bases and J by 1 base, with 12 bases left in between. The germline V gene encodes CDR1 DFQATT and CDR2 SNEGSKA (reference sequence). The CDR3 covers 14 residues. The CDR3 coding sequence is TGCAGTGCTAGAAATATTGACAGGTCCTACGAGCAGTACTTC. Amino acid sequence: CSARNIDRSYEQYF.

This rearrangement joins TRBV18 to TRBJ1-4; a possible D gene is TRBD1 (5 bases). This CDR3 comprises 13 residues. Germline V gives CDR1 KGHSH, CDR2 LQKENI. V was pared by 2 bases and J by 8 bases, with 9 bases between. The DNA for the CDR3 is TGTGCCAGCTCACCAAAGCAGGGAGAAAAACTGTTTTTT. As protein: CASSPKQGEKLFF. Based on the CDR3 plus reference TRBV18 and TRBJ1-4, the full variable domain is NAGVMQNPRHLVRRRGQEARLRCSPMKGHSHVYWYRQLPEEGLKFMVYLQKENIIDESGMPKERFSAEFPKEGPSILRIQQVVRGDSAAYFCASSPKQGEKLFFGSGTQLSVL.

This chain links TRBV5-1 with TRBJ2-7; TRBD2 matches at 7 bases. The germline V gene encodes CDR1 SGHRS and CDR2 YFSETQ. This CDR3 comprises 16 residues. The V segment lost 3 bases and the J segment 0 bases; nucleotides outside the gene matches: 9. This CDR3 reads CASSSTVAGLSYEQYF. The DNA for the CDR3 is TGCGCCAGCAGCTCCACAGTAGCGGGCCTCTCCTACGAGCAGTACTTC.

This clonotype was seen more than once but under ten times. The chain recombines TRBV20-1 with TRBJ2-3, with 12 bases lining up with TRBD2. Germline CDR1 reads DFQATT; CDR2 reads SNEGSKA (reference sequence). This CDR3 has 16 residues. With V trimmed by 0 bases and J by 4 bases, 5 bases remained unmatched. CDR3 nucleotide sequence: TGCAGTGCTAGAGATCCGACTAGCGGGAGTCCAGATACGCAGTATTTT. It yields the protein CSARDPTSGSPDTQYF.

The chain couples TRBV7-2 to TRBJ1-6; D gene unclear. The CDR3 contains 13 residues. Trimming took 1 base from V and 15 from J, leaving 13 bases between them. The V gene's germline CDR1 is SGHTA and CDR2 FQGNSA. The CDR3 DNA reads as TGTGCCAGCAGCTTAGACCTCTACGGTCTCCTCCACTTT. This gives the protein CASSLDLYGLLHF. Variable domain in full (rest from reference TRBV7-2 and TRBJ1-6): GAGVSQSPSNKVTEKGKDVELRCDPISGHTALYWYRQSLGQGLEFLIYFQGNSAPDKSGLPSDRFSAERTGGSVSTLTIQRTQQEDSAVYLCASSLDLYGLLHFGNGTRLTVT.

The rearrangement joins TRBV12-3 or TRBV12-4 to TRBJ1-3; D gene ambiguous. The germline V and J ends were trimmed by 3 bases and 6 bases, with 3 bases remaining between them. The CDR3 loop spans 11 amino acids. CDR3 coding DNA: TGTGCCAGCAGTTTTGTAAACACCATATATTTT. It encodes CASSFVNTIYF.

Remarks on this clonotype: At one of its ends the junction is not consistent with the germline gene, which may arise from a read error. The J gene is TRBJ2-5, the V gene TRBV4-2, with 11 bases aligning to TRBD2. CDR3 length equals 20 residues. Germline CDR1 is LGHNA and CDR2 is YNFKEQ. The CDR3 protein is CASSQELAGGLRKNQKTQYF. CDR3 in DNA: TGTGCCAGCAGCCAAGAGCTAGCGGGAGGTCTCCGGAAAAACCAAAAGACCCAGTACTTC.

This clonotype was counted a few times. The genes are TRBV25-1 and TRBJ2-3; unclear D gene. V was trimmed by 11 bases and J by 2 bases, leaving 8 bases between them. This CDR3 has 11 residues. The germline gives CDR1 MGHDK, CDR2 SYGVNS. The chain's CDR3 is CAPQNTDTQYF. The CDR3 coding sequence is TGTGCCCCCCAGAACACAGATACGCAGTATTTT.

This clonotype has more than one count but fewer than ten. The chain carries TRBV15 and TRBJ2-5; the D gene is possibly TRBD2 (5 bases). Trimming took off 7 bases at V and 5 bases at J, with 14 bases between the two ends. Looked up from germline, CDR1 is LNHNV and CDR2 is YYDKDF (reference sequence). The CDR3 is 13 amino acids. CDR3 sequence reads: CATTLERLETQYF. CDR3 DNA sequence: TGTGCCACCACATTAGAGCGGTTGGAGACCCAGTACTTC.

This clonotype was picked up a small number of times. This chain links TRBV5-6 with TRBJ1-2; D not certain. The germline V gene has CDR1 SGHDT and CDR2 YYEEEE. The CDR3 loop spans 16 amino acids. V was trimmed by 2 bases and J by 5 bases, leaving 19 bases between them. This chain's CDR3 is CASSFFRSQLLYGYTF. The CDR3 DNA reads as TGTGCCAGCAGCTTTTTTAGGAGCCAACTTCTGTATGGCTACACCTTC.

This clonotype was counted a single time. The V gene is TRBV7-3, the J gene TRBJ1-6, with D unresolved. V was pared by 0 bases and J by 9 bases, with 3 bases between. The CDR3 length is 12 residues. Germline CDR1 reads SGHTA; CDR2 reads FQGTGA. The CDR3 sequence is CASSLTGSPLHF. The CDR3 DNA reads as TGTGCCAGCAGCTTAACAGGTTCACCCCTCCACTTT.

This chain uses TRBV27 with TRBJ2-7; D may be TRBD2 (6 bases). This CDR3 is 14 amino acids long. Trimming removed 4 bases at V and 3 bases at J, with 13 bases between. From germline, CDR1 is MNHEY and CDR2 SMNVEV (reference sequence). As DNA, the CDR3 is TGTGCCAGCAGTTCTTACCAGGACTACTACGAGCAGTACTTC. This sequence encodes CASSSYQDYYEQYF.

J is TRBJ2-7 and V is TRBV27; D possibly corresponds to TRBD2 (5 bases). The ends were cut back, 5 bases at V and 3 bases at J, with 14 bases in the middle. The CDR3 covers 14 residues. Germline V gene data show CDR1 as MNHEY and CDR2 as SMNVEV (reference sequence). Here the CDR3 DNA reads TGTGCCAGCAGTACATGGTCGGAGGACTACGAGCAGTACTTC. This sequence encodes CASSTWSEDYEQYF.

This chain's CDR3 is CASSFPAGGVMGLEQFF. In nucleotides, the CDR3 is TGCGCCAGCAGCTTCCCAGCGGGAGGGGTGATGGGACTCGAGCAGTTCTTC. The V call is TRBV5-1, the J call TRBJ2-1; 10 bases line up with TRBD2. Losses at the gene ends were 2 bases for V and 10 bases for J; bases not matched to a gene: 15. Germline V gene sequence: CDR1 SGHRS, CDR2 YFSETQ. This CDR3 comprises 17 residues.

The chain recombines TRBV20-1 with TRBJ2-6, with 9 bases fitting TRBD1. The length of the CDR3 is 20 residues. After removal of 0 bases from V and 4 bases from J, the junction contained 16 bases not matched to a gene. Germline V gives CDR1 DFQATT, CDR2 SNEGSKA (reference sequence). CDR3 coding DNA: TGCAGTGCTAGAGAGAGGACCCTCCGGACAGGGGATGCAGGGGCCAACGTCCTGACTTTC. Its protein is CSARERTLRTGDAGANVLTF.

This rearrangement joins TRBV6-1 to TRBJ2-1, with 7 bases aligning to TRBD2. Germline trimming cut 7 bases from V and 2 bases from J; bases unmatched to any gene: 5. The CDR3 runs 14 residues. Germline V CDR1 and CDR2: MNHNS, SASEGT. The CDR3: CASNQRGAYNEQFF. For the CDR3, the DNA is TGTGCCAGCAACCAGCGGGGAGCCTACAATGAGCAGTTCTTC.

The V and J genes are TRBV29-1 and TRBJ2-1; D is undetermined. The CDR3 has 13 amino acids. Germline CDR1 SQVTM, CDR2 ANQGSEA. V lost 4 bases, J lost 5 bases, and 12 bases lay in between. The CDR3 sequence is CSVGSSQNNEQFF. The CDR3 DNA reads as TGCAGCGTTGGTAGCTCCCAGAACAATGAGCAGTTCTTC.

The rearrangement links TRBV9 to TRBJ2-4, with 9 bases matching TRBD2. Trimming cost V 4 bases and J 8 bases; bases outside gene matches: 10. This CDR3 has 15 residues. Germline values: CDR1 SGDLS, CDR2 YYNGEE. The CDR3: CASSFGGRAGDIQYF. CDR3 sequence (DNA): TGTGCCAGCAGCTTCGGCGGGAGGGCTGGAGACATTCAGTACTTC.

This clonotype was counted a few times. The rearrangement joins TRBV20-1 to TRBJ2-5, with 7 bases lining up with TRBD1. The ends lost 4 bases at V and 0 bases at J; junction bases unmatched: 20. CDR1 and CDR2 from the germline V gene are DFQATT and SNEGSKA (reference sequence). The CDR3 contains 19 residues. The CDR3 region is CSATSWARQGTSYQETQYF. CDR3 DNA: TGCAGTGCTACCAGTTGGGCCAGACAGGGAACCTCGTACCAAGAGACCCAGTACTTC.

The genes are TRBV6-1 and TRBJ2-3; D remains ambiguous. The germline gives CDR1 MNHNS, CDR2 SASEGT. The CDR3 has 15 residues. Deletions cut 5 bases from V and 3 bases from J, with 15 bases between. The CDR3 DNA reads as TGTGCCAGCAGTAAAATTCCGTCGTGGACAGATACGCAGTATTTT. Translation gives CASSKIPSWTDTQYF.